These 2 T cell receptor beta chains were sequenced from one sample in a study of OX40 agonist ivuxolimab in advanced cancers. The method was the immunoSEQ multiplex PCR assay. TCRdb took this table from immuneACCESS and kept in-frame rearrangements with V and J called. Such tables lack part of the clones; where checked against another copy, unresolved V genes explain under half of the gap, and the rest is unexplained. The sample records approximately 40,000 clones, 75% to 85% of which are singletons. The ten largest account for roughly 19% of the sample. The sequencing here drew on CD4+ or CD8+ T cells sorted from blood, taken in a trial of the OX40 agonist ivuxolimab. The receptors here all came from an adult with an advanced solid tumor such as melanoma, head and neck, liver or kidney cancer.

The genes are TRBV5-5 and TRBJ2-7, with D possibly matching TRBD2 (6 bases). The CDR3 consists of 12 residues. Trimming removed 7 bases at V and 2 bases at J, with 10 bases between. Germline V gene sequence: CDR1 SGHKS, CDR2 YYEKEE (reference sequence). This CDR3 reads CASGGQPYEQYF. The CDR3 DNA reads TGTGCCAGCGGAGGGCAGCCCTACGAGCAGTACTTC. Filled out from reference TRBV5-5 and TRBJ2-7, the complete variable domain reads DAGVTQSPTHLIKTRGQQVTLRCSPISGHKSVSWYQQVLGQGPQFIFQYYEKEERGRGNFPDRFSARQFPNYSSELNVNALLLGDSALYLCASGGQPYEQYFGPGTRLTVT.

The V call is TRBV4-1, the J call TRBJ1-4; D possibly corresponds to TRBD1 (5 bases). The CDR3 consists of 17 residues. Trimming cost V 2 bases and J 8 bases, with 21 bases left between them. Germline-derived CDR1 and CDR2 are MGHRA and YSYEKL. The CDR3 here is CASSQSNPRNWGEKLFF. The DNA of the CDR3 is TGCGCCAGCAGCCAATCTAACCCTAGGAACTGGGGGGAAAAACTGTTTTTT.